This is a list of T cell receptor beta chains from one sample in a study of cytomegalovirus exposure and HLA in healthy donors. Libraries were prepared by immunoSEQ multiplex PCR; TCRdb keeps only in-frame clonotypes and omits some of them. The sample contains roughly 120,000 clones, around 77% of which appear only once. The sequencing input was PBMCs. The receptors shown here come from a woman aged 40 to 50 in good health and CMV-seropositive. CDR3s include the opening cysteine and the closing phenylalanine or tryptophan. The D gene is left open where the match is weak. Not every row has a clone size; where given, it reads once, few, many or a size class.

v_call	d_call	clone_size	j_call	cdr3_aa	cdr3_nt
TRBV29-1	TRBD1	-	TRBJ1-1	CSVMQGGTEAFF	TGCAGCGTTATGCAGGGGGGCACTGAAGCTTTCTTT
TRBV5-1	-	-	TRBJ1-2	CASSSTGVEVYTF	TGCGCCAGCAGCTCAACAGGAGTGGAAGTCTACACCTTC
TRBV30	-	-	TRBJ1-6	CAWSGTSSPLHF	TGTGCCTGGAGTGGCACATCCTCACCCCTCCACTTT
TRBV7-6	TRBD2	-	TRBJ2-1	CASSPDAGTSDPFF	TGTGCCAGCAGCCCGGACGCCGGGACTAGCGATCCGTTCTTC
TRBV30	TRBD1	-	TRBJ1-5	CAWADRGGNQPQHF	TGTGCCTGGGCAGACAGGGGTGGCAATCAGCCCCAGCATTTT
TRBV5-1	-	-	TRBJ1-5	CASSPSPSSNQPQHF	TGCGCCAGCAGCCCTTCCCCGTCCAGCAATCAGCCCCAGCATTTT
TRBV28	-	-	TRBJ1-3	CASSLLGQGNTIYF	TGTGCCAGCAGTCTTCTAGGACAGGGAAACACCATATATTTT
TRBV12-5	TRBD1	-	TRBJ2-1	CASGPGTGDDEQFF	TGTGCTAGTGGTCCCGGGACAGGGGATGATGAGCAGTTCTTC
TRBV2	TRBD2	-	TRBJ2-1	CASSVPGLAGSYNEQFF	TGTGCCAGCAGTGTCCCGGGACTAGCGGGGTCCTACAATGAGCAGTTCTTC
TRBV15	TRBD1	-	TRBJ1-4	CATSSVTGAKEKLFF	TGTGCCACCAGCAGTGTGACAGGGGCTAAAGAAAAACTGTTTTTT
TRBV28	TRBD1	-	TRBJ1-2	CASSAIGDRTYGYTF	TGTGCCAGCAGCGCGATTGGGGACAGGACCTATGGCTACACCTTC
TRBV4-1	-	-	TRBJ2-6	CASSLVPSGFSGANVLTF	TGCGCCAGCAGCCTCGTCCCATCAGGTTTCTCTGGGGCCAACGTCCTGACTTTC
TRBV2	-	-	TRBJ2-3	CASSPGLSTDTQYF	TGTGCCAGCAGTCCGGGTTTAAGCACAGATACGCAGTATTTT
TRBV10-3	TRBD1	-	TRBJ1-1	CAISGDRGRDTEAFF	TGTGCCATCAGTGGGGACAGGGGCAGGGACACTGAAGCTTTCTTT
TRBV28	TRBD1	-	TRBJ1-4	CASSLLGTGGATNEKLFF	TGTGCCAGCAGTTTATTGGGGACAGGGGGTGCAACTAATGAAAAACTGTTTTTT
TRBV18	TRBD1	-	TRBJ1-2	CASSPPGDRGSIYGYTF	TGTGCCAGCTCACCACCGGGGGACAGGGGGTCTATCTATGGCTACACCTTC
TRBV5-6	-	-	TRBJ2-3	CASSSWAKTDTQYF	TGTGCCAGCAGCTCGTGGGCGAAAACAGATACGCAGTATTTT
TRBV14	-	-	TRBJ2-5	CASSRDTGRYAETQYF	TGTGCCAGCAGCCGAGATACCGGGAGATATGCGGAGACCCAGTACTTC
TRBV27	-	-	TRBJ1-5	CASSRGLGGNQPQHF	TGTGCCAGCAGCCGGGGGTTGGGGGGCAATCAGCCCCAGCATTTT
TRBV4-2	-	-	TRBJ2-5	CASSQDGQGGETQYF	TGTGCCAGCAGCCAAGATGGGCAGGGAGGAGAGACCCAGTACTTC
TRBV19	-	few	TRBJ1-2	CASRNPDSTNGYTF	TGTGCCAGTAGGAATCCGGACAGCACGAATGGCTACACCTTC
TRBV18	TRBD1	-	TRBJ2-7	CASSPDRGPTPEQYF	TGTGCCAGCTCACCGGACAGGGGGCCGACCCCGGAGCAGTACTTC
TRBV28	-	-	TRBJ2-2	CASSSPVGTGELFF	TGTGCCAGCAGCAGCCCTGTCGGGACCGGGGAGCTGTTTTTT
TRBV23-1	-	few	TRBJ1-2	CASSQFCSRSAATF	TGCGCCAGCAGTCAATTCTGCAGCCGGAGCGCGGCCACCTTC
TRBV2	-	-	TRBJ1-1	CASSVDMNTEAFF	TGTGCCAGCAGTGTAGACATGAACACTGAAGCTTTCTTT
TRBV9	TRBD2	-	TRBJ2-5	CASSSDSSGGQETQYF	TGTGCCAGCAGCTCGGACTCTAGCGGGGGCCAAGAGACCCAGTACTTC